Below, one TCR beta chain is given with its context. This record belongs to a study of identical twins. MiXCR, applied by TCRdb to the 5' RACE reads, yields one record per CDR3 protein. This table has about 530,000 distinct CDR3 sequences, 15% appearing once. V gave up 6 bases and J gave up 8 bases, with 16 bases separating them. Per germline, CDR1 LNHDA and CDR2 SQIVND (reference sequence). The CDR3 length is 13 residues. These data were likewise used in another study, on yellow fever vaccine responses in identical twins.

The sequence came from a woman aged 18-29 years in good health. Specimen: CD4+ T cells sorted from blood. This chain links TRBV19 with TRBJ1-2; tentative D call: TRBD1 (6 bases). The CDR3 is CASSGTRGAGYTF. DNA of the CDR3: TGTGCCAGTAGCGGGACAAGGGGAGCAGGCTACACCTTC. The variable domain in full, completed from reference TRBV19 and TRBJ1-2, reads DGGITQSPKYLFRKEGQNVTLSCEQNLNHDAMYWYRQDPGQGLRLIYYSQIVNDFQKGDIAEGYSVSREKKESFPLTVTSAQKNPTAFYLCASSGTRGAGYTFGSGTRLTVV.